This TCR beta chain was sequenced during a study of T cells in tumors after PD-1 blockade. Study background: Blood samples averaged roughly 110,000 templates (range roughly 22,000-280,000) and fewer than 40,000 unique clonotypes.

Clones were read by immunoSEQ multiplex PCR, and TCRdb kept only the in-frame ones, dropping some. The sample lists about 19,000 clones, roughly 80% occurring once. The TCR originated in a human donor with advanced basal cell or squamous cell carcinoma (not recorded which). This material consisted of PBMCs, taken after anti-PD-1 therapy.

This CDR3 reads CASSPPAGFYEQYF. CDR3 in DNA: TGTGCCAGCAGCCCGCCGGCGGGATTCTACGAGCAGTACTTC. The chain combines TRBV11-3 with TRBJ2-7, with D tentatively TRBD2 (6 bases). This CDR3 is built from 14 residues. CDR1 is SGHNT, CDR2 YENEEA, per germline. V shed 5 bases and J shed 3 bases, with 14 bases lying between them.